Presented here are 12 T cell receptor beta chains from one specimen sequenced in a study of low-dose radiotherapy and immunotherapy resistance in tumors (dated by TCRdb to between 2022 and 2023). The time point label for this specimen denotes: after trial treatment. The sample's treatment or condition, from its label and the paper: LDRT plus nivolumab, ipilimumab, low-dose cyclophosphamide and aspirin (RACIN trial). The reads were generated on an Illumina HiSeq 2500. To make first-strand cDNA, Superscript III was used along with a set of TRAV- and TRBV-specific primers so that both the TCRalpha and TCRbeta chains were covered. TCRs were amplified for around 20 PCR cycles with Phusion, using a constant-region primer paired with the adapter attached to the V primers. In TCRdb, the public reads were trimmed at Q25 with fastp and aligned with MiXCR, with productive beta chains retained. Merged by CDR3 protein, the rows form single entries marked with the most common genes and DNA. For this sample the table gives around 60,000 distinct CDR3 sequences, of which 20% to 25% were detected only once. 6.5% to 7% of the sample comes from the top ten.

The sample consisted of PBMCs, taken after low-dose radiotherapy plus immunotherapy. The receptors here all came from a male donor with prostate cancer.

This clonotype has at least ten counts. The J gene is TRBJ1-1, the V gene TRBV5-1; maybe TRBD1 (5 bases). The CDR3 extends over 13 amino acids. The germline V gene has CDR1 SGHRS and CDR2 YFSETQ. Trimming pared 7 bases from V and 1 base from J, leaving 11 bases between. The CDR3 nucleotides read TGCGCCAGCGGCGCGACAGAGAACACTGAAGCTTTCTTT. Its translation: CASGATENTEAFF.

Ten or more counts support this clonotype. This sequence joins TRBV6-6 and TRBJ2-7; maybe TRBD2 (5 bases). The CDR3 totals 14 residues. Germline V gene data show CDR1 as MNHNY and CDR2 as SVGAGI (reference sequence). With 1 base removed from V and 5 bases from J, the gap between germline ends came to 12 bases. The CDR3 DNA reads as TGTGCCAGCAGTTACTTTGAGGGTGGACACGAGCAGTACTTC. This gives the protein CASSYFEGGHEQYF.

The chain has TRBV18 and TRBJ2-3, with D possibly TRBD2 on 5 matching bases. Trimming shortened V by 3 bases and J by 4 bases, and 11 bases separated the two germline ends. The CDR3 contains 14 residues. Germline loops: CDR1 KGHSH, CDR2 LQKENI. CDR3 coding DNA: TGTGCCAGCTCACCGGGGAGACTACCAGATACGCAGTATTTT. Its protein is CASSPGRLPDTQYF.

The rearrangement joins TRBV28 to TRBJ1-5, with D tentatively TRBD1 (5 bases). Trimming pared 8 bases from V and 10 bases from J, leaving 18 bases between. CDR1 and CDR2 from the germline V gene are MDHEN and SYDVKM. The CDR3 sequence is 13 residues long. The CDR3 coding sequence is TGTGCCAGCTGGGGATCAGGGCTCGGCCCCCAGCATTTT. This encodes CASWGSGLGPQHF. Based on the CDR3 plus reference TRBV28 and TRBJ1-5, the full variable domain is DVKVTQSSRYLVKRTGEKVFLECVQDMDHENMFWYRQDPGLGLRLIYFSYDVKMKEKGDIPEGYSVSREKKERFSLILESASTNQTSMYLCASWGSGLGPQHFGDGTRLSIL.

The chain is built from TRBV27 and TRBJ2-1, with 11 nucleotides matching TRBD2. Germline values: CDR1 MNHEY, CDR2 SMNVEV (reference sequence). J was trimmed by 6 bases and V by 3 bases; bases with no gene match: 4. The CDR3 spans 15 residues. This CDR3 is CASSFRLAGFNEQFF. The CDR3, as DNA: TGTGCCAGCAGTTTTAGACTAGCGGGATTCAATGAGCAGTTCTTC.

Regarding this clonotype: This probably arose from a read error, given a far larger clone one base away. The CDR3 nucleotides are TGCAGTGCAACTGACAGGAGTGCCTACGAGCAGTACTTC. As protein: CSATDRSAYEQYF. V gene TRBV29-1 combines with J gene TRBJ2-7, with D possibly TRBD1 on 6 matching bases. Germline assignment: CDR1 SQVTM and CDR2 ANQGSEA. The CDR3 is made up of 13 amino acids.

This clonotype was found many times. It is unclear where the CDR3 begins or ends on the DNA, so no DNA is shown, and the CDR3 is as TCRdb lists it. The chain couples TRBV23-1 to TRBJ2-2. TRBV23-1 is labeled an ORF, and its function is uncertain. With termini counted, the CDR3 has 13 amino acids. CDR3 amino acids: CASSLGTPGSCFF.

This clonotype was observed a handful of times. The rearrangement uses TRBV6-1 and TRBJ2-7, with 14 bases fitting TRBD2. V shed 3 bases, J shed 2 bases, and the junction held 0 bases outside the gene matches. The CDR3 covers 15 residues. Germline values: CDR1 MNHNS, CDR2 SASEGT. CDR3 loop: CASSETSGGAYEQYF. The CDR3 region has the DNA TGTGCCAGCAGTGAGACTAGCGGGGGGGCCTACGAGCAGTACTTC.

At least ten counts were recorded for this clonotype. V is TRBV12-3 or TRBV12-4 and J is TRBJ2-5; D possibly uses TRBD1 or TRBD2 (5 bases each). Trimming removed 8 bases from V and 2 bases from J, with 15 bases in between. The CDR3 extends over 14 amino acids. The CDR3 nucleotides are TGTGCCAGCTCGAATGGGGGTTCTCAAGAGACCCAGTACTTC. It yields the protein CASSNGGSQETQYF.

This clonotype was recorded many times. This chain links TRBV5-6 with TRBJ2-7; a possible D gene is TRBD2 (6 bases). This CDR3 spans 15 amino acids. Germline V gene data show CDR1 as SGHDT and CDR2 as YYEEEE. With 1 base removed from V and 0 bases from J, the gap between germline ends came to 11 bases. DNA for the CDR3: TGTGCCAGCAGCTTGTGGGGACTCAGCTCCTACGAGCAGTACTTC. Its protein is CASSLWGLSSYEQYF.

There are many counts of this clonotype. The chain couples TRBV29-1 to TRBJ2-5; D is unresolved. The V end was cut by 5 bases, the J end by 2 bases, with 12 bases between. In germline, CDR1 is SQVTM, CDR2 ANQGSEA. There are 13 residues in the CDR3. The CDR3 protein is CSVRSRSQETQYF. The CDR3 coding sequence is TGCAGCGTTCGCAGTAGGTCTCAAGAGACCCAGTACTTC.

This clonotype was detected many times. The genes are TRBV10-3 and TRBJ1-5; D uncertain. The CDR3 loop spans 12 amino acids. Trimming pared 10 bases from V and 3 bases from J, leaving 10 bases between. Germline lookup yields CDR1 ENHRY and CDR2 SYGVKD. CDR3 protein: CATSNPNQPQHF. The CDR3 coding sequence is TGTGCCACAAGCAATCCCAATCAGCCCCAGCATTTT.